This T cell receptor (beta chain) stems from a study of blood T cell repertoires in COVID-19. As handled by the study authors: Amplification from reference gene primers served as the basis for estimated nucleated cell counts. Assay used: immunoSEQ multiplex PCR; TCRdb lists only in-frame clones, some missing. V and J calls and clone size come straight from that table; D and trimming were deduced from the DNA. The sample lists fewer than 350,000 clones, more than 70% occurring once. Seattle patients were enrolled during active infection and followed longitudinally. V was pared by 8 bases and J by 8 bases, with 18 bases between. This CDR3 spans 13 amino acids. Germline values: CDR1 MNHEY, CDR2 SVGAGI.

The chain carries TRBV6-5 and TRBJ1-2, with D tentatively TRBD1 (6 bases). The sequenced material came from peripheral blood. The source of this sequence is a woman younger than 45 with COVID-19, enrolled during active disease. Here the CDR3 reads CASSTPEQGGYTF. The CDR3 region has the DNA TGTGCCAGCTCGACCCCCGAGCAGGGGGGCTACACCTTC.